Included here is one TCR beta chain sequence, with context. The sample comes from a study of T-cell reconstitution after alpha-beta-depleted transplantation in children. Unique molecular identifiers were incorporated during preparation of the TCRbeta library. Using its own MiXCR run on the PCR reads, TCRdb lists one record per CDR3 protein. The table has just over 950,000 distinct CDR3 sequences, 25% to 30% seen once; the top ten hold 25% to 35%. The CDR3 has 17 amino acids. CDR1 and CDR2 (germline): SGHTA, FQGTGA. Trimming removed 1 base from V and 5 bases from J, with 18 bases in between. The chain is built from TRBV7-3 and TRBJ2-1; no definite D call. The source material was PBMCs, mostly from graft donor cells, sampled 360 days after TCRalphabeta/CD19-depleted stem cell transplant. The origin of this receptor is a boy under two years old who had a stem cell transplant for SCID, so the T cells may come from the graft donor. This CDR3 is CASSLKDSPGSHNEQFF. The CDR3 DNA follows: TGTGCCAGCAGCTTAAAGGATAGCCCCGGCTCACACAATGAGCAGTTCTTC.